The sequence of this TCR beta chain was determined in a study of graft-versus-host responses after intestinal transplantation. Study in general: Each transplant was multivisceral, liver-intestinal, or isolated intestinal. Anti-thymocyte globulin induction preceded about three years of tacrolimus and steroid maintenance in all recipients.

Plated together were around 200,000 CFSE-labeled responder cells and around 200,000 irradiated, violet-dye-labeled stimulator cells. This table comes from immunoSEQ multiplex PCR, and its TCRdb copy is limited to in-frame clones, with some not included. The sample holds more than 12,000 clones, around 33% seen once. The CDR3 covers 13 residues. The V end lost 8 bases, the J end lost 2 bases, and 12 bases lay between the germline ends. Germline CDR1 MRHNA, CDR2 SNTAGT. Within the sample, this clone is medium-sized. The specimen comprised alloreactive CD8+ T cells from a mixed lymphocyte reaction culture, sampled before intestinal transplant. The subset here: CFSE-low proliferating T cells sorted from roughly 6-day pre-transplant mixed lymphocyte reaction (GvH or HvG direction). The gene calls are TRBV6-4 and TRBJ1-1; D perhaps matches TRBD1 (6 bases). The source is a human patient who received an intestinal transplant. CDR3: CASGLDSNTEAFF. The CDR3 DNA sequence: TGTGCCAGCGGCCTGGACAGTAACACTGAAGCTTTCTTT.